This T cell receptor beta chain was identified in a study of T cell repertoires in cytomegalovirus infection. TCRdb analysed the reads with MiXCR anew, one entry per CDR3 protein. The data show about 700,000 distinct CDR3 sequences, 30% to 35% seen once. Deletions cut 3 bases from V and 5 bases from J, with 7 bases between. The CDR3 is made up of 12 amino acids. The study, taken as a whole, reports: HLA-C-restricted TCR beta clonotypes specific for CMV led the ex vivo response.

In the case of this clonotype: Antigen: not known.

The chain couples TRBV12-3 or TRBV12-4 to TRBJ2-5; D remains unclear. The sequenced sample was cultured PBMCs, obtained from culture after CMV antigen stimulation. The sequence was collected from a human donor in good health (CMV status not recorded). Some clones in this sample may be carry-over from other donors' samples. The CDR3 spells CASSFRWETQYF. In DNA, the CDR3 is TGTGCCAGCAGTTTTCGCTGGGAGACCCAGTACTTC.